This entry lists 29 T cell receptor beta chains sequenced from one sample in a study of early T cells in non-severe SARS-CoV-2 infection. TCRdb called the 5' RACE reads again in MiXCR, with one record for every CDR3 protein. Counted here are about 52,000 distinct CDR3 sequences, roughly 9.6% occurring once; the ten biggest clones make up about 13%. Sequencing was performed on whole blood. These receptors all come from an adult who was a healthcare worker with PCR-confirmed SARS-CoV-2 infection or an uninfected control (not recorded which).

V and J are TRBV20-1 and TRBJ2-1, with D maybe TRBD2 (6 bases). Germline CDR1 DFQATT, CDR2 SNEGSKA (reference sequence). Trimming removed 3 bases at V and 8 bases at J, with 17 bases between. The CDR3 runs to 14 residues. The CDR3 spells CSASDPGDSDEQFF. CDR3 nucleotides: TGCAGTGCTAGTGATCCGGGAGATTCGGATGAGCAGTTCTTC.

This clonotype was detected many times. V and J are TRBV30 and TRBJ1-1; 7 bases line up with TRBD1. Germline lookup yields CDR1 GTSNPN and CDR2 SVGIG (reference sequence). There are 15 residues in the CDR3. Trimming removed 6 bases from V and 0 bases from J; junction bases left unmatched: 10. CDR3 residues: CACSKTGTVNTEAFF. The DNA of the CDR3 is TGTGCCTGCAGTAAAACCGGGACAGTGAACACTGAAGCTTTCTTT.

In this sample, this clonotype turned up many times. J is TRBJ2-2 and V is TRBV7-9, with 9 positions matching TRBD1. This CDR3 is built from 16 residues. Trimming removed 6 bases from V and 0 bases from J; junction bases left unmatched: 5. The germline V gene has CDR1 SEHNR and CDR2 FQNEAQ (reference sequence). CDR3: CASSPGQGSNTGELFF. CDR3 in DNA: TGTGCCAGCAGTCCGGGACAGGGTTCGAACACCGGGGAGCTGTTTTTT.

This clonotype was seen many times. The J gene is TRBJ2-4, the V gene TRBV20-1, with TRBD2 as a possible D gene (5 bases). This CDR3 contains 15 residues. The germline CDR1 and CDR2 sequences are DFQATT and SNEGSKA (reference sequence). The V end was cut by 5 bases, the J end by 8 bases, with 22 bases between. CDR3 nucleotides: TGCAGTGCTCCGGACCTGAGATCTCTGGGAGACATTCAGTACTTC. This encodes CSAPDLRSLGDIQYF.

The rearrangement links TRBV12-3 or TRBV12-4 to TRBJ1-3; tentatively, D is TRBD1 (5 bases). CDR3 length equals 15 residues. V was clipped by 5 bases and J by 0 bases, with 11 bases between them. CDR3 amino acids: CASSRSGSSGNTIYF. In nucleotides, the CDR3 is TGTGCCAGCAGTCGATCAGGGAGCTCTGGAAACACCATATATTTT.

This clonotype qualifies as medium-sized. V usage is TRBV9 and J usage is TRBJ2-1, with 8 bases fitting TRBD2. V was clipped by 4 bases and J by 7 bases; unmatched bases: 13. From germline, CDR1 is SGDLS and CDR2 YYNGEE. The CDR3 has 16 amino acids. The CDR3 loop is CASSSRTSRVGNEQFF. CDR3 nucleotide sequence: TGTGCCAGCAGCTCACGGACTAGCCGAGTAGGAAATGAGCAGTTCTTC.

This clonotype was detected ten times or more. The chain has TRBV11-2 and TRBJ1-4; D gene ambiguous. The germline V gene has CDR1 SGHAT and CDR2 FQNNGV. The CDR3 covers 13 residues. The V gene lost 5 bases and the J gene lost 7 bases, with 11 bases spanning the gap. Here the CDR3 DNA reads TGTGCCAGCAGCCCCCGTTTAAGTGAAAAACTGTTTTTT. It translates to CASSPRLSEKLFF. Combining the CDR3 with reference TRBV11-2 and TRBJ1-4 gives the whole variable domain EAGVAQSPRYKIIEKRQSVAFWCNPISGHATLYWYQQILGQGPKLLIQFQNNGVVDDSQLPKDRFSAERLKGVDSTLKIQPAKLEDSAVYLCASSPRLSEKLFFGSGTQLSVL.

This clonotype was seen many times. The chain employs TRBV4-2 and TRBJ1-6; D not certain. The length of the CDR3 is 15 residues. Trimming took 5 bases from V and 2 from J, leaving 10 bases between them. Germline values: CDR1 LGHNA, CDR2 YNFKEQ. In DNA, the CDR3 is TGTGCCAGCAGCGCCATCGACACCTATAATTCACCCCTCCACTTT. Its protein is CASSAIDTYNSPLHF.

This clonotype came up many times. The chain has TRBV6-5 and TRBJ2-5; 7 bases are shared with TRBD1. The CDR3 contains 16 residues. V lost 3 bases to trimming and J lost 1 base; unmatched junction nucleotides: 8. CDR1 and CDR2 from the germline V gene are MNHEY and SVGAGI. The CDR3 DNA sequence: TGTGCCAGCAGTTATAGTACAGGGGCAATCCAAGAGACCCAGTACTTC. Protein product: CASSYSTGAIQETQYF.

In its sample, this clonotype was seen many times. This rearrangement joins TRBV9 to TRBJ2-1; D possibly corresponds to TRBD1 (7 bases). The germline gives CDR1 SGDLS, CDR2 YYNGEE. Trimming removed 4 bases from V and 4 bases from J, with 12 bases in between. The CDR3 is 14 residues long. In DNA, the CDR3 is TGTGCCAGCAGCACCTCAGGGGGGTACAATGAGCAGTTCTTC. This gives the protein CASSTSGGYNEQFF. Supplemented by reference TRBV9 and TRBJ2-1, the full variable domain reads DSGVTQTPKHLITATGQRVTLRCSPRSGDLSVYWYQQSLDQGLQFLIQYYNGEERAKGNILERFSAQQFPDLHSELNLSSLELGDSALYFCASSTSGGYNEQFFGPGTRLTVL.

This clonotype occurred many times. The chain uses TRBV6-1 and TRBJ1-1; D not certain. V gave up 6 bases and J gave up 4 bases, with 12 bases separating them. This CDR3 has 13 amino acids. The V gene's germline CDR1 is MNHNS and CDR2 SASEGT. CDR3 nucleotides: TGTGCCAGCAGGGATGGACTGACCACTGAAGCTTTCTTT. Protein: CASRDGLTTEAFF.

The chain combines TRBV29-1 with TRBJ2-5; 8 nucleotides match TRBD1. J lost 3 bases, V lost 7 bases, and 7 bases had no gene match. This CDR3 is built from 13 residues. Germline V lookup: CDR1 SQVTM, CDR2 ANQGSEA. CDR3 amino acids: CSALPDREETQYF. DNA of the CDR3: TGCAGCGCACTACCGGACAGGGAAGAGACCCAGTACTTC. The variable domain in full, with the rest retrieved from reference TRBV29-1 and TRBJ2-5, is SAVISQKPSRDICQRGTSLTIQCQVDSQVTMMFWYRQQPGQSLTLIATANQGSEATYESGFVIDKFPISRPNLTFSTLTVSNMSPEDSSIYLCSALPDREETQYFGPGTRLLVL.

This clonotype was counted between two and nine times. The CDR3 DNA reads as TGTGCCAACGGACCTAGGCGGGGCTACAATGAGCAGTTCTTC. Translated, it gives CANGPRRGYNEQFF. The rearrangement uses TRBV28 and TRBJ2-1; tentative D call: TRBD2 (6 bases). The CDR3 consists of 14 residues. Germline CDR1 reads MDHEN; CDR2 reads SYDVKM. The V gene lost 10 bases and the J gene lost 3 bases, with 16 bases spanning the gap.

This chain connects TRBV4-3 to TRBJ1-2; D uncertain. Germline values: CDR1 LGHNA, CDR2 YSLEER. The CDR3 is 13 residues long. V was trimmed by 0 bases and J by 8 bases, leaving 10 bases between them. The CDR3 region is CASSQEKGAGYTF. The CDR3 DNA reads as TGCGCCAGCAGCCAAGAAAAAGGAGCAGGCTACACCTTC.

The CDR3 sequence is CASSLGTGTEAFF. Written as DNA, the CDR3 is TGTGCCAGCAGCTTAGGGACGGGCACTGAAGCTTTCTTT. The chain couples TRBV7-8 to TRBJ1-1, with unresolved D. The CDR3 is made up of 13 amino acids. Germline CDR1 and CDR2: SGHVS and FQNEAQ. Between the trimmed V and J ends, which lost 1 base and 4 bases, there was a span of 7 bases.

This clonotype showed up just a few times. This chain joins TRBV20-1 and TRBJ2-1; D might be TRBD2 (5 bases). Trimming cost V 0 bases and J 1 base, with 13 bases left between them. Germline V gene lookup returns CDR1 DFQATT and CDR2 SNEGSKA (reference sequence). This CDR3 has 16 residues. Here the CDR3 DNA reads TGCAGTGCTAGAGATTGGGAGCGGCTATCCTACAATGAGCAGTTCTTC. Its translation is CSARDWERLSYNEQFF.

This clonotype was seen at least ten times. The chain employs TRBV5-4 and TRBJ1-6, with TRBD1 identical over 11 bases. The CDR3 sequence is 14 residues long. CDR1 is SGHNT, CDR2 YYREEE, per germline (reference sequence). V shed 4 bases, J shed 15 bases, and the junction held 9 bases outside the gene matches. Here the CDR3 reads CASSRTGGEVRLHF. CDR3 bases: TGTGCCAGCAGCCGGACAGGGGGCGAAGTTCGCCTCCACTTT.

The chain links TRBV7-3 to TRBJ2-1; TRBD1 matches at 9 bases. CDR1 is SGHTA and CDR2 is FQGTGA in the germline V gene. V lost 4 bases, J lost 14 bases, and 3 bases stayed unmatched. The length of the CDR3 is 11 residues. The CDR3 coding sequence is TGTGCCAGCAGCTCCGGGACAGGGAAGTTCTTC. This sequence encodes CASSSGTGKFF.

This sequence joins TRBV15 and TRBJ2-1, with 13 bases identical to TRBD2. The J segment lost 4 bases and the V segment lost 0 bases, leaving 3 bases of the junction unmatched. CDR3 length: 17 residues. Per the germline V gene, CDR1 is LNHNV and CDR2 is YYDKDF (reference sequence). CDR3 in DNA: TGTGCCACCAGCAGAGATACTAGCGGGAGGGGTTACAATGAGCAGTTCTTC. It translates to CATSRDTSGRGYNEQFF.

This clonotype was counted only a few times. This chain uses TRBV12-3 or TRBV12-4 with TRBJ2-7, with 9 bases aligning to TRBD1. The CDR3 extends over 14 amino acids. The ends lost 5 bases at V and 4 bases at J; junction bases unmatched: 6. CDR3 nucleotides: TGTGCCAGCAGTCTGGGACAGGGTTTGTACGAGCAGTACTTC. Translated, it gives CASSLGQGLYEQYF.

In this sample, this clonotype turned up many times. The V and J genes are TRBV6-6 and TRBJ2-1; D gene uncertain. The CDR3 is 12 amino acids. The germline V gene encodes CDR1 MNHNY and CDR2 SVGAGI (reference sequence). Trimming left V 2 bases short and J 6 bases short, with 5 bases between. This chain's CDR3 is CASSYTTNEQFF. CDR3 DNA sequence: TGTGCCAGCAGTTACACCACCAATGAGCAGTTCTTC.

This clonotype was picked up a small number of times. The chain recombines TRBV5-6 with TRBJ2-5; 9 bases are a match to TRBD2. V was pared by 3 bases and J by 1 base, with 16 bases of the junction left unmatched. From germline, CDR1 is SGHDT and CDR2 YYEEEE. CDR3 length: 19 amino acids. CDR3 nucleotides: TGTGCCAGCAGCTGGGTTTTAAGCGGGGGGAACCCCCTCCAAGAGACCCAGTACTTC. It yields the protein CASSWVLSGGNPLQETQYF. Full variable domain (remainder filled in from reference TRBV5-6 and TRBJ2-5): DAGVTQSPTHLIKTRGQQVTLRCSPKSGHDTVSWYQQALGQGPQFIFQYYEEEERQRGNFPDRFSGHQFPNYSSELNVNALLLGDSALYLCASSWVLSGGNPLQETQYFGPGTRLLVL.

This clonotype was seen many times. A junction boundary mismatches the germline segment, possibly from a read error. The rearrangement uses TRBV2 and TRBJ2-1; the D is unclear. The CDR3 spans 14 residues. Germline CDR1 reads SNHLY; CDR2 reads FYNNEI. DNA for the CDR3: TGTGCCAGCAGTGAAGCGCTTGGTGGCGGCCCGAGGCTCTTC. Encoded protein: CASSEALGGGPRLF.

This clonotype has ten or more counts. This chain joins TRBV12-3 or TRBV12-4 and TRBJ2-1; D unclear. With 3 bases removed from V and 8 bases from J, the gap between germline ends came to 2 bases. CDR3 length equals 10 residues. In DNA, the CDR3 is TGTGCCAGCAGTTTGGATGAGCAGTTCTTC. Its translation is CASSLDEQFF.

This clonotype was seen a few times. V gene TRBV9 combines with J gene TRBJ2-1; TRBD1 might be the D (5 bases). The CDR3 spans 13 residues. Germline CDR1 SGDLS, CDR2 YYNGEE. Trimming pared 2 bases from V and 10 bases from J, leaving 13 bases between. The CDR3 nucleotides are TGTGCCAGCAGCGTGGGGCAGAAAGAAGAGCAGTTCTTC. This encodes CASSVGQKEEQFF.

This clonotype has more than one count but fewer than ten. The chain employs TRBV6-2 or TRBV6-3 and TRBJ2-6, with D uncertain. Germline V gene lookup returns CDR1 MNHEY and CDR2 SVGEGT. This CDR3 comprises 15 residues. Trimming took 2 bases from V and 0 from J, leaving 5 bases between them. The CDR3 is CASSYADSGANVLTF. For the CDR3, the DNA is TGTGCCAGCAGTTACGCGGACTCTGGGGCCAACGTCCTGACTTTC.

The V call is TRBV28, the J call TRBJ2-1; TRBD2 might be the D (6 bases). V lost 2 bases, J lost 9 bases, and 11 bases lay in between. Germline assignment: CDR1 MDHEN and CDR2 SYDVKM. The CDR3 runs 13 residues. CDR3 loop: CASSLTGRTEQFF. The CDR3, as DNA: TGTGCCAGCAGTTTAACGGGGAGGACTGAGCAGTTCTTC. Looking up the rest from reference TRBV28 and TRBJ2-1 gives the full variable domain: DVKVTQSSRYLVKRTGEKVFLECVQDMDHENMFWYRQDPGLGLRLIYFSYDVKMKEKGDIPEGYSVSREKKERFSLILESASTNQTSMYLCASSLTGRTEQFFGPGTRLTVL.

This sequence joins TRBV7-8 and TRBJ2-7; D is possibly TRBD2 (7 bases). CDR3 length: 13 residues. The V and J ends lost 6 bases and 7 bases respectively, with 16 bases between them. CDR1 is SGHVS, CDR2 FQNEAQ, per germline. The CDR3 protein is CASSAGALGEQYF. CDR3 DNA sequence: TGTGCCAGCAGTGCGGGGGCCCTCGGGGAGCAGTACTTC.

This clonotype appeared many times. CDR3: CATRTGNTGELFF. Written as DNA, the CDR3 is TGCGCCACCAGGACAGGGAACACCGGGGAGCTGTTTTTT. The chain combines TRBV10-2 with TRBJ2-2; 7 bases match TRBD1. V gave up 10 bases and J gave up 1 base; unmatched junction bases: 3. Germline CDR1 reads WSHSY; CDR2 reads SAAADI. The CDR3 is 13 amino acids.